The rows below give T cell receptor beta chains drawn from one sample of a study of T cells in Graves' hyperthyroidism and ophthalmopathy. TCRdb recomputed calls from the multiplex PCR reads with MiXCR, one row per CDR3 protein. The data show about 640,000 distinct CDR3 sequences, with about 15% seen just once and around 12% held by the top ten. What was sequenced was blood. Every receptor here comes from a woman aged 45-65 years with Graves' ophthalmopathy. CDR3s include the opening cysteine and the closing phenylalanine or tryptophan. Fields, in order: CDR3 protein, J gene, V gene.

CDR3 protein: CASSLGVRNTGELFF
J gene: TRBJ2-2
V gene: TRBV5-1

CDR3 protein: CASSPEAGGWDEQFF
J gene: TRBJ2-1
V gene: TRBV7-3

CDR3 protein: CASSLVHAQPQHF
J gene: TRBJ1-5
V gene: TRBV7-2

CDR3 protein: CASSFGLAGHNEQFF
J gene: TRBJ2-1
V gene: TRBV5-5

CDR3 protein: CASSQESGGRYTDTQYF
J gene: TRBJ2-3
V gene: TRBV4-2

CDR3 protein: CASRDRGRPGANVLTF
J gene: TRBJ2-6
V gene: TRBV4-2

CDR3 protein: CASSLAGAIYEQYF
J gene: TRBJ2-7
V gene: TRBV5-5

CDR3 protein: CAWSLPGPNYGYTF
J gene: TRBJ1-2
V gene: TRBV30

CDR3 protein: CASSLGVPSGNTIYF
J gene: TRBJ1-3
V gene: TRBV7-9

CDR3 protein: CASSYVAGSSYEQYF
J gene: TRBJ2-7
V gene: TRBV6-2/TRBV6-3

CDR3 protein: CATSRDLAVSSYEQYF
J gene: TRBJ2-7
V gene: TRBV15

CDR3 protein: CASSLMPGGNQPQHF
J gene: TRBJ1-5
V gene: TRBV12-3/TRBV12-4

CDR3 protein: CASSLGLAGGEQYF
J gene: TRBJ2-7
V gene: TRBV12-3/TRBV12-4

CDR3 protein: CASSLKSEALTYEQYF
J gene: TRBJ2-7
V gene: TRBV5-1

CDR3 protein: CASSQALSRNTEAFF
J gene: TRBJ1-1
V gene: TRBV3-1

CDR3 protein: CASSRGGAGRETQCF
J gene: TRBJ2-5
V gene: TRBV12-3/TRBV12-4

CDR3 protein: CASRKLAGDREQYF
J gene: TRBJ2-7
V gene: TRBV19

CDR3 protein: CASSTPGTSGRFLQETQYF
J gene: TRBJ2-5
V gene: TRBV7-3

CDR3 protein: CASRQGGREPIQYF
J gene: TRBJ2-4
V gene: TRBV27

CDR3 protein: CASSPLGGRSYEQYF
J gene: TRBJ2-7
V gene: TRBV7-6

CDR3 protein: CASSRSSGRRGNEQFF
J gene: TRBJ2-1
V gene: TRBV3-1

CDR3 protein: CAWSVSSLRSYEQYF
J gene: TRBJ2-7
V gene: TRBV30

CDR3 protein: CASIHGTSGRNEQFF
J gene: TRBJ2-1
V gene: TRBV2

CDR3 protein: CSVGQEDNSPLHF
J gene: TRBJ1-6
V gene: TRBV29-1

CDR3 protein: CSVDRGGLTGELFF
J gene: TRBJ2-2
V gene: TRBV29-1